One sample yielded the 31 T cell receptor beta chains listed below, sequenced in a study of T-cell memory formation after mild COVID-19. TCRdb re-called the 5' RACE reads with MiXCR, one entry per CDR3 protein. The data show about 88,000 distinct CDR3 sequences, about 23% seen once. The sequenced sample was PBMCs or a T cell subset sorted from them (not recorded which). These receptors were obtained from a man younger than 35 who had mild COVID-19 (a few samples of this study predate the infection). Cell type and time point are not known.

The J gene is TRBJ1-5, the V gene TRBV6-5, with D unresolved. Germline values: CDR1 MNHEY, CDR2 SVGAGI. This CDR3 region has 15 residues. With 0 bases removed from V and 2 bases from J, the gap between germline ends came to 8 bases. The CDR3 protein is CASSYSRWGNQPQHF. CDR3 nucleotides: TGTGCCAGCAGTTACTCGAGGTGGGGCAATCAGCCCCAGCATTTT.

This clonotype was found a few times. The chain couples TRBV15 to TRBJ2-7; possible D gene TRBD2, 5 bases. Germline V lookup: CDR1 LNHNV, CDR2 YYDKDF (reference sequence). V shed 1 base and J shed 3 bases, with 10 bases lying between them. The CDR3 consists of 14 residues. The CDR3 sequence is CATSRVGVDYEQYF. CDR3 coding DNA: TGTGCCACCAGCAGAGTCGGGGTGGACTACGAGCAGTACTTC.

The CDR3 spells CSAPGRTGGLEQYF. DNA of the CDR3: TGCAGTGCTCCAGGAAGGACAGGGGGTCTCGAGCAGTACTTC. The chain has TRBV20-1 and TRBJ2-7, with 10 bases identical to TRBD1. Germline V lookup: CDR1 DFQATT, CDR2 SNEGSKA (reference sequence). With 5 bases clipped from V and 6 bases from J, the junction kept 10 bases outside the gene matches. The CDR3 has 14 amino acids.

The V and J genes are TRBV7-9 and TRBJ2-1; 9 nucleotides line up with TRBD2. Germline V gene lookup returns CDR1 SEHNR and CDR2 FQNEAQ (reference sequence). Unmatched junction bases numbered 15, after V lost 4 bases and J lost 8 bases. The length of the CDR3 is 17 residues. The CDR3 DNA sequence: TGTGCCAGCAGCTCCATTAGAAGGCGGGGGGGCCCCGATGAGCAGTTCTTC. As protein: CASSSIRRRGGPDEQFF.

This clonotype has a handful of counts. V usage is TRBV5-1 and J usage is TRBJ2-2; no clear D. Looked up from germline, CDR1 is SGHRS and CDR2 is YFSETQ. Trimming removed 4 bases from V and 4 bases from J, with 17 bases in between. The CDR3 has 16 amino acids. CDR3 in amino acids: CASSQEPGPGTGELFF. The DNA for the CDR3 is TGCGCCAGCAGCCAGGAGCCCGGCCCCGGCACCGGGGAGCTGTTTTTT.

The V gene is TRBV29-1, the J gene TRBJ2-1; possibly TRBD1 or TRBD2 for D (7 bases each). The V end was cut by 1 base, the J end by 8 bases, with 21 bases between. The V gene's germline CDR1 is SQVTM and CDR2 ANQGSEA. This CDR3 spans 16 amino acids. CDR3 nucleotide sequence: TGCAGCGTTGAAGTACCCTTGCAGGGGGGGGGACATGAGCAGTTCTTC. Protein product: CSVEVPLQGGGHEQFF.

The chain couples TRBV7-2 to TRBJ1-2; D unclear. The CDR3 runs to 13 residues. Germline CDR1 and CDR2: SGHTA and FQGNSA. Trimming removed 2 bases from V and 8 bases from J, with 12 bases in between. The CDR3 sequence is CASSLSPGGGYTF. The DNA for the CDR3 is TGTGCCAGCAGCTTAAGTCCAGGCGGAGGCTACACCTTC.

This clonotype was observed at least ten times. V gene TRBV29-1 combines with J gene TRBJ2-7, with D perhaps TRBD2 (5 bases). The CDR3 runs to 12 residues. Germline V gene lookup returns CDR1 SQVTM and CDR2 ANQGSEA. Between the trimmed V and J ends, which lost 6 bases and 0 bases, there was a span of 9 bases. CDR3 residues: CSVGGSSYEQYF. For the CDR3, the DNA is TGCAGCGTCGGAGGCAGCTCCTACGAGCAGTACTTC.

This clonotype was seen only a few times. The chain combines TRBV4-2 with TRBJ2-5; D is possibly TRBD1 or TRBD2 (5 bases each). Trimming removed 1 base at V and 5 bases at J, with 11 bases between. The V gene's germline CDR1 is LGHNA and CDR2 YNFKEQ. The CDR3 length is 14 residues. The CDR3 DNA follows: TGTGCCAGCAGCCAAGCCCGGGGCGTGGAGACCCAGTACTTC. Translating it yields CASSQARGVETQYF.

A few counts support this clonotype. This rearrangement joins TRBV2 to TRBJ2-2, with 8 bases matching TRBD2. The V gene's germline CDR1 is SNHLY and CDR2 FYNNEI. J was trimmed by 6 bases and V by 9 bases; bases with no gene match: 9. This CDR3 contains 14 residues. The DNA of the CDR3 is TGTGCCAGATCGGGGGGGCAGGGACCCGGGGAGCTGTTTTTT. It codes for CARSGGQGPGELFF.

The chain links TRBV27 to TRBJ1-4, with 7 bases lining up with TRBD1. With 7 bases clipped from V and 6 bases from J, the junction kept 5 bases outside the gene matches. Germline CDR1 and CDR2: MNHEY and SMNVEV (reference sequence). This CDR3 is 13 amino acids long. The CDR3, as DNA: TGTGCCAGCACAGGGGGTGCCGATGAAAAACTGTTTTTT. Translating it yields CASTGGADEKLFF.

The rearrangement joins TRBV30 to TRBJ2-1, with D perhaps assigned TRBD1 or TRBD2 (6 bases each). Trimming removed 4 bases from V and 12 bases from J, with 16 bases in between. From germline, CDR1 is GTSNPN and CDR2 SVGIG (reference sequence). The CDR3 totals 12 residues. Here the CDR3 reads CAWTGAGSSQFF. The CDR3 region has the DNA TGTGCCTGGACAGGGGCGGGGTCATCGCAGTTCTTC.

This clonotype was counted a single time. J is TRBJ2-1 and V is TRBV15; 8 nucleotides align to TRBD2. From germline, CDR1 is LNHNV and CDR2 YYDKDF (reference sequence). V was pared by 5 bases and J by 7 bases, with 7 bases of the junction left unmatched. This CDR3 contains 14 residues. The CDR3 DNA sequence: TGTGCCACCAGCGGAGCGGGGGCCTGGAATGAGCAGTTCTTC. As protein: CATSGAGAWNEQFF. Full variable domain (rest looked up from reference TRBV15 and TRBJ2-1): DAMVIQNPRYQVTQFGKPVTLSCSQTLNHNVMYWYQQKSSQAPKLLFHYYDKDFNNEADTPDNFQSRRPNTSFCFLDIRSPGLGDTAMYLCATSGAGAWNEQFFGPGTRLTVL.

This clonotype came up a few times. V usage is TRBV4-1 and J usage is TRBJ2-2; D call uncertain. The CDR3 extends over 16 amino acids. CDR1 and CDR2 from the germline V gene are MGHRA and YSYEKL. V dropped 0 bases and J dropped 6 bases, with 14 bases sitting between them. The CDR3 loop reads CASSQDGLAGAGELFF. CDR3 sequence (DNA): TGCGCCAGCAGCCAAGACGGCTTGGCCGGAGCCGGGGAGCTGTTTTTT.

This rearrangement joins TRBV6-5 to TRBJ2-5; D may be TRBD1 (6 bases). V shed 0 bases and J shed 1 base, with 15 bases lying between them. Germline CDR1 reads MNHEY; CDR2 reads SVGAGI. This CDR3 region has 17 residues. CDR3 DNA sequence: TGTGCCAGCAGTTACTCACAGGGTCGGGGCCCCCAAGAGACCCAGTACTTC. Its translation is CASSYSQGRGPQETQYF.

The chain links TRBV15 to TRBJ1-1; D gene uncertain. The CDR3 length is 13 residues. Germline CDR1 LNHNV, CDR2 YYDKDF (reference sequence). V shed 0 bases and J shed 7 bases, with 9 bases lying between them. The CDR3 nucleotides read TGTGCCACCAGCAGAGATCAGGTAGATGAAGCTTTCTTT. Its protein product is CATSRDQVDEAFF.

CDR3 region: CASSYSPGYNEQFF. As DNA, the CDR3 is TGTGCCAGCAGTTACAGCCCAGGATACAATGAGCAGTTCTTC. V is TRBV6-2 or TRBV6-3 and J is TRBJ2-1; D call uncertain. The germline V and J ends were trimmed by 2 bases and 4 bases, with 9 bases remaining between them. Germline values: CDR1 MNHEY, CDR2 SVGEGT. The CDR3 spans 14 residues.

This chain connects TRBV11-2 to TRBJ1-1, with 10 bases fitting TRBD1. V was pared by 4 bases and J by 10 bases, with 3 bases of the junction left unmatched. The CDR3 has 12 amino acids. The germline V gene encodes CDR1 SGHAT and CDR2 FQNNGV. CDR3 sequence reads: CASSSTGGLAFF. The DNA of the CDR3 is TGTGCCAGCAGCTCGACAGGGGGCTTAGCTTTCTTT.

This clonotype has just a few counts. The chain couples TRBV4-1 to TRBJ2-7, with D possibly matching TRBD2 (6 bases). This CDR3 comprises 15 residues. The V and J ends lost 0 bases and 0 bases respectively, with 9 bases between them. The V gene's germline CDR1 is MGHRA and CDR2 YSYEKL. The CDR3 nucleotides read TGCGCCAGCAGCCAAGAGGGGGGTTTCTCCTACGAGCAGTACGTC. Amino acids: CASSQEGGFSYEQYV.

In its sample, this clonotype was seen many times. The rearrangement uses TRBV7-2 and TRBJ2-1; D gene uncertain. Trimming took 7 bases from V and 9 from J, leaving 16 bases between them. Germline CDR1 reads SGHTA; CDR2 reads FQGNSA. This CDR3 region has 13 residues. The CDR3 sequence: CASTPSSSGEQFF. CDR3 DNA sequence: TGTGCCAGCACCCCATCCAGCTCCGGTGAGCAGTTCTTC. Based on the CDR3 plus reference TRBV7-2 and TRBJ2-1, the full variable domain is GAGVSQSPSNKVTEKGKDVELRCDPISGHTALYWYRQSLGQGLEFLIYFQGNSAPDKSGLPSDRFSAERTGGSVSTLTIQRTQQEDSAVYLCASTPSSSGEQFFGPGTRLTVL.

V and J are TRBV27 and TRBJ1-2; D is unclear. This CDR3 is 12 amino acids long. Germline lookup yields CDR1 MNHEY and CDR2 SMNVEV (reference sequence). Trimming removed 5 bases from V and 0 bases from J, with 4 bases in between. The DNA of the CDR3 is TGTGCCAGCAGTCCCCCTAACTATGGCTACACCTTC. Residues: CASSPPNYGYTF.

Written as DNA, the CDR3 is TGTGCCACCAGCAGAGTGGCAGGTCTGGCCCAGTACTTC. Amino acids: CATSRVAGLAQYF. V usage is TRBV15 and J usage is TRBJ2-5; D gene uncertain. The germline V and J ends were trimmed by 1 base and 9 bases, with 12 bases remaining between them. Germline V gene lookup returns CDR1 LNHNV and CDR2 YYDKDF (reference sequence). CDR3 length: 13 amino acids. Full variable domain (rest looked up from reference TRBV15 and TRBJ2-5): DAMVIQNPRYQVTQFGKPVTLSCSQTLNHNVMYWYQQKSSQAPKLLFHYYDKDFNNEADTPDNFQSRRPNTSFCFLDIRSPGLGDTAMYLCATSRVAGLAQYFGPGTRLLVL.

Only a few counts were recorded for this clonotype. The chain uses TRBV20-1 and TRBJ2-6; D is tentatively TRBD1 or TRBD2 (5 bases each). This CDR3 is built from 16 residues. The germline V gene has CDR1 DFQATT and CDR2 SNEGSKA (reference sequence). V gave up 3 bases and J gave up 0 bases, with 12 bases separating them. CDR3 in amino acids: CSASGDVSSGANVLTF. CDR3 DNA sequence: TGCAGTGCTAGCGGGGACGTGAGCTCTGGGGCCAACGTCCTGACTTTC.

The chain uses TRBV21-1 and TRBJ1-1; the tabulated D call, TRBD1, remains unverified against the DNA. TRBV21-1 is listed as a pseudogene. The length of the CDR3 is 14 residues. Here the CDR3 reads CASSHPAPNTEAFF. In nucleotides, the CDR3 is TGTGCCAGCAGCCACCCCGCCCCGAACACTGAAGCTTTCTTT.

The rearrangement joins TRBV20-1 to TRBJ1-5; D is possibly TRBD1 (5 bases). The CDR3 length is 15 residues. V lost 1 base and J lost 5, with 15 bases in between. Germline-derived CDR1 and CDR2 are DFQATT and SNEGSKA (reference sequence). CDR3: CSARVSRVGYQPQHF. CDR3 DNA sequence: TGCAGTGCTAGAGTAAGCAGGGTAGGTTATCAGCCCCAGCATTTT.

This clonotype was seen more than once but under ten times. In DNA form, the CDR3 reads TGTGCCAGCAGCGCCCTGACAGGGTTAACAGCCGGGGAGCTGTTTTTT. It yields the protein CASSALTGLTAGELFF. This sequence joins TRBV9 and TRBJ2-2; 7 bases map to TRBD1. The germline CDR1 and CDR2 sequences are SGDLS and YYNGEE. The CDR3 runs 16 residues. The V segment lost 3 bases and the J segment 6 bases; nucleotides outside the gene matches: 11. The whole variable domain, filled in from reference TRBV9 and TRBJ2-2, reads DSGVTQTPKHLITATGQRVTLRCSPRSGDLSVYWYQQSLDQGLQFLIQYYNGEERAKGNILERFSAQQFPDLHSELNLSSLELGDSALYFCASSALTGLTAGELFFGEGSRLTVL.

The V gene is TRBV27, the J gene TRBJ2-3; tentative D call: TRBD1 (6 bases). CDR1 is MNHEY, CDR2 SMNVEV, per germline (reference sequence). V was pared by 2 bases and J by 2 bases, with 20 bases between. This CDR3 contains 18 residues. The CDR3 nucleotides are TGTGCCAGCAGTTTACCCCCGGGACAAACTTCCCACACAGATACGCAGTATTTT. It is translated as CASSLPPGQTSHTDTQYF.

This clonotype showed up just a few times. The V call is TRBV29-1, the J call TRBJ2-3, with 9 positions matching TRBD2. The CDR3 has 14 amino acids. CDR1 and CDR2 (germline): SQVTM, ANQGSEA. V shed 3 bases, J shed 3 bases, and the junction held 4 bases outside the gene matches. The chain's CDR3 is CSVDGLAMTDTQYF. In DNA, the CDR3 is TGCAGCGTTGATGGACTAGCGATGACAGATACGCAGTATTTT.

The chain carries TRBV13 and TRBJ2-2; no definite D call. This CDR3 spans 13 amino acids. CDR1 is PRHDT and CDR2 is FYEKMQ in the germline V gene (reference sequence). The V end lost 5 bases, the J end lost 6 bases, and 10 bases lay between the germline ends. The CDR3 protein is CASSPESAGELFF. In DNA, the CDR3 is TGTGCCAGCAGCCCTGAGAGTGCCGGGGAGCTGTTTTTT.

This clonotype was seen a handful of times. This rearrangement joins TRBV4-1 to TRBJ2-4, with D perhaps assigned TRBD1 or TRBD2 (5 bases each). Per the germline V gene, CDR1 is MGHRA and CDR2 is YSYEKL. CDR3 size: 16 residues. Trimming removed 4 bases at V and 5 bases at J, with 18 bases between. The CDR3: CASSRRDGQGENIQYF. The CDR3 bases are TGCGCCAGCAGCCGCAGGGATGGGCAGGGAGAAAACATTCAGTACTTC.

This rearrangement joins TRBV12-3 or TRBV12-4 to TRBJ2-7; D may be TRBD1 or TRBD2 (6 bases each). The CDR3 totals 15 residues. Trimming removed 0 bases from V and 4 bases from J, with 13 bases in between. The CDR3 region has the DNA TGTGCCAGCAGTTTAGCTGGGGGGCGCCAGTACGAGCAGTACTTC. It encodes CASSLAGGRQYEQYF.